Each of the 3 T cell receptor beta chains below was sequenced from the same sample in a study of OX40 agonist ivuxolimab in advanced cancers. Repertoires were generated with immunoSEQ multiplex PCR, while TCRdb's copy carries only in-frame clones and drops some. Of some 20,000 clones listed, roughly 70% were seen once; the top ten hold approximately 24%. Sequences were derived from CD4+ or CD8+ T cells sorted from blood, sampled in a trial of the OX40 agonist ivuxolimab. Receptors originate from an adult with an advanced solid tumor such as melanoma, head and neck, liver or kidney cancer.

This chain connects TRBV7-8 to TRBJ1-1, with D possibly being TRBD1 (5 bases). The ends were cut back, 5 bases at V and 4 bases at J, with 17 bases in the middle. This CDR3 has 15 amino acids. Germline CDR1 SGHVS, CDR2 FQNEAQ. The CDR3 protein is CASSPTTRRGTEAFF. In DNA form, the CDR3 reads TGTGCCAGCAGCCCCACGACCCGAAGGGGCACTGAAGCTTTCTTT.

This chain joins TRBV29-1 and TRBJ2-3; the D gene could be TRBD1 or TRBD2 (6 bases each). The CDR3 extends over 12 amino acids. Trimming stripped 7 bases from V and 3 bases from J, with 11 bases between. Germline CDR1 and CDR2: SQVTM and ANQGSEA. The CDR3 sequence is CSAEGGTDTQYF. The CDR3 region has the DNA TGCAGCGCCGAAGGGGGGACAGATACGCAGTATTTT.

This chain uses TRBV7-8 with TRBJ2-7; D may be TRBD2 (6 bases). Per the germline V gene, CDR1 is SGHVS and CDR2 is FQNEAQ. The CDR3 loop spans 13 amino acids. Trimming shortened V by 5 bases and J by 1 base, and 9 bases separated the two germline ends. CDR3 coding DNA: TGTGCCAGCAGCCCGCGGGGTTCCTACGAGCAGTACTTC. This sequence encodes CASSPRGSYEQYF. Using reference TRBV7-8 and TRBJ2-7 for the parts outside the CDR3, the full variable domain is GAGVSQSPRYKVAKRGQDVALRCDPISGHVSLFWYQQALGQGPEFLTYFQNEAQLDKSGLPSDRFFAERPEGSVSTLKIQRTQQEDSAVYLCASSPRGSYEQYFGPGTRLTVT.